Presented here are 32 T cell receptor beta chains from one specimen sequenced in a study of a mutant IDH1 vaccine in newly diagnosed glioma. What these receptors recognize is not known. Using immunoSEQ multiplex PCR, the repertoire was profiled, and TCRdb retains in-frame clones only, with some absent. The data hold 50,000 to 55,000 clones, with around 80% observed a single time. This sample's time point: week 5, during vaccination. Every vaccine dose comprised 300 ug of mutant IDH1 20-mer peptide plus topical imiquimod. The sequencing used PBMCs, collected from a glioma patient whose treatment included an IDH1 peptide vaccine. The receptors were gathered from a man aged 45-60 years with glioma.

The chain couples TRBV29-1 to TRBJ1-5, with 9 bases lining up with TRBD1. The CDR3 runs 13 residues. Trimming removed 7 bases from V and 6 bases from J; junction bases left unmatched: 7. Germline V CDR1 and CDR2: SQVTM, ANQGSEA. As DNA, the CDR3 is TGCAGCGCGGGGGAACAGGGGGCTCAGCCCCAGCATTTT. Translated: CSAGEQGAQPQHF.

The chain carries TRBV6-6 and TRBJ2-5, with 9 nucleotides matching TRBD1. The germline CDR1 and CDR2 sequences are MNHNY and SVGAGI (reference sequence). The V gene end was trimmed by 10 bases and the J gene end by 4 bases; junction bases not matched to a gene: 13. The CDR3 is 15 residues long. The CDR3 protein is CATSPRTGGVETQYF. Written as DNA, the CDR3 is TGTGCCACCTCACCACGAACAGGGGGCGTAGAGACCCAGTACTTC.

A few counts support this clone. The CDR3 is CASSLALYNEQFF. The CDR3 DNA follows: TGCGCCAGCAGCTTGGCCCTCTACAATGAGCAGTTCTTC. V gene TRBV5-1 combines with J gene TRBJ2-1; no firm D call. From germline, CDR1 is SGHRS and CDR2 YFSETQ. V was cut by 0 bases and J by 3 bases, with 4 bases left in between. The CDR3 has 13 amino acids.

The chain's CDR3 is CAISNRETGDDSPLHF. The CDR3 nucleotides are TGTGCCATCAGTAACCGGGAGACAGGGGACGATTCACCCCTCCACTTT. This chain uses TRBV10-3 with TRBJ1-6; 8 bases align to TRBD1. The CDR3 sequence is 16 residues long. The germline V gene encodes CDR1 ENHRY and CDR2 SYGVKD. Germline trimming cut 5 bases from V and 8 bases from J; bases unmatched to any gene: 11.

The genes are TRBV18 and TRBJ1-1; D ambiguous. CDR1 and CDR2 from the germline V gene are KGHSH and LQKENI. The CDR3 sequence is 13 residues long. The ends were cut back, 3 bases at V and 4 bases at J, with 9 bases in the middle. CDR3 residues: CASSPTGVTEAFF. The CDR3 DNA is TGTGCCAGCTCACCTACGGGAGTCACTGAAGCTTTCTTT.

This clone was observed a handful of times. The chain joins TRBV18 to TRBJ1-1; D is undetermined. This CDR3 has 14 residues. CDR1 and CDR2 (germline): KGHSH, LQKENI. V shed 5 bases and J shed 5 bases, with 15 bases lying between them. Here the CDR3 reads CASSGLGTNTEAFF. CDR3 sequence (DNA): TGTGCCAGCTCAGGTCTTGGAACGAATACTGAAGCTTTCTTT.

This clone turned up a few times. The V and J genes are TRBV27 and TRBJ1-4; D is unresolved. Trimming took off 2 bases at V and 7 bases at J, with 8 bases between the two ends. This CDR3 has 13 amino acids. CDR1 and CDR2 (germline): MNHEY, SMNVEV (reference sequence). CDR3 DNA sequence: TGTGCCAGCAGTTTAAAACCCCTTGAAAAACTGTTTTTT. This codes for CASSLKPLEKLFF.

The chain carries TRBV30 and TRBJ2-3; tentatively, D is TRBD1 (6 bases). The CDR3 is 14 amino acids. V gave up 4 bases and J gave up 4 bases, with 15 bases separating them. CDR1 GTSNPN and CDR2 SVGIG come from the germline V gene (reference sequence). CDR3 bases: TGTGCCTGGACCCAGGGGTCGACCCCAGATACGCAGTATTTT. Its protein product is CAWTQGSTPDTQYF.

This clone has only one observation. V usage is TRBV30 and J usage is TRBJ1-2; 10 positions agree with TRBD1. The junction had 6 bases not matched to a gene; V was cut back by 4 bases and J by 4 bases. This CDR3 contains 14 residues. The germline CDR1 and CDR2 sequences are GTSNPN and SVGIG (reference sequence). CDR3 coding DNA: TGTGCCTGGATGGGACAGGGGTTCGCCTATGGCTACACCTTC. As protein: CAWMGQGFAYGYTF. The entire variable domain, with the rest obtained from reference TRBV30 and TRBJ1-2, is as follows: SQTIHQWPATLVQPVGSPLSLECTVEGTSNPNLYWYRQAAGRGLQLLFYSVGIGQISSEVPQNLSASRPQDRQFILSSKKLLLSDSGFYLCAWMGQGFAYGYTFGSGTRLTVV.

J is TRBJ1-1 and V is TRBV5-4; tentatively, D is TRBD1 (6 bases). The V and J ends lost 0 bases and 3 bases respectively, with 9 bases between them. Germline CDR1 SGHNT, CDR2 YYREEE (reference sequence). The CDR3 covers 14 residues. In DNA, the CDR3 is TGTGCCAGCAGCTTGGAACAGGGATACACTGAAGCTTTCTTT. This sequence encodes CASSLEQGYTEAFF.

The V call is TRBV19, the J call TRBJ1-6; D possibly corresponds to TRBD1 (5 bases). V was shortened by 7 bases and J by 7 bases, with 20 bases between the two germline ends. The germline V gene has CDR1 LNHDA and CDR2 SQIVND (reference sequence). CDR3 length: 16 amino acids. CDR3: CASNGGETGGNSPLHF. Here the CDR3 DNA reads TGTGCCAGTAATGGGGGAGAAACTGGAGGAAATTCACCCCTCCACTTT.

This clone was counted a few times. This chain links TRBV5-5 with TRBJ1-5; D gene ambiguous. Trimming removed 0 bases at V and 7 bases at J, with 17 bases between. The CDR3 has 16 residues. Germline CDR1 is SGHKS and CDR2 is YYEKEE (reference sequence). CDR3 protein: CASSLDPGPKLQPQHF. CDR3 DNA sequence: TGTGCCAGCAGCTTGGATCCCGGGCCTAAGCTACAGCCCCAGCATTTT.

The CDR3 sequence: CASSLEGVRPYMNTEAFF. The CDR3 DNA reads as TGTGCCAGCAGCTTAGAAGGGGTCAGACCTTACATGAACACTGAAGCTTTCTTT. The chain carries TRBV7-2 and TRBJ1-1, with D possibly being TRBD1 (5 bases). The germline V gene encodes CDR1 SGHTA and CDR2 FQGNSA. This CDR3 spans 18 amino acids. With 1 base removed from V and 0 bases from J, the gap between germline ends came to 18 bases.

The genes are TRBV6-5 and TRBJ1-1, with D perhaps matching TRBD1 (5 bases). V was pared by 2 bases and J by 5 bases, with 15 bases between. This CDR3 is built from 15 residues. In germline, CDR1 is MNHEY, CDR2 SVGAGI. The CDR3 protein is CASSYSMGVRTEAFF. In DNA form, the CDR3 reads TGTGCCAGCAGTTACAGTATGGGGGTTAGGACTGAAGCTTTCTTT.

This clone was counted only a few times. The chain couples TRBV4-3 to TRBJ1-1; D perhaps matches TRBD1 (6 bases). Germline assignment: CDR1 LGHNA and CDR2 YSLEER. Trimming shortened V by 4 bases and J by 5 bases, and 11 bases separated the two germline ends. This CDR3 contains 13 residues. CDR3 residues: CASSPEGGTEAFF. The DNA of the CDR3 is TGCGCCAGCAGCCCCGAGGGGGGGACTGAAGCTTTCTTT.

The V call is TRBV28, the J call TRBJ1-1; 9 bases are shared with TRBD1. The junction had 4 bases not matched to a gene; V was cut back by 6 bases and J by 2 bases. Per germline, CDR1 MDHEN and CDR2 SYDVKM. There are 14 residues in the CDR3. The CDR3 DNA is TGTGCCAGCAGCTTGACAGGGGGAAACACTGAAGCTTTCTTT. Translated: CASSLTGGNTEAFF.

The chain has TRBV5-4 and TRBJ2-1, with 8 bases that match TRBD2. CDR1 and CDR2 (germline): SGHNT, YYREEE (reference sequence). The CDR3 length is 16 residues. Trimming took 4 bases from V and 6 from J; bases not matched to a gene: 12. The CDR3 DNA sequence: TGTGCCAGCAGCCAGATCGGGCTAGCGGGCCGCAATGAGCAGTTCTTC. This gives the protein CASSQIGLAGRNEQFF.

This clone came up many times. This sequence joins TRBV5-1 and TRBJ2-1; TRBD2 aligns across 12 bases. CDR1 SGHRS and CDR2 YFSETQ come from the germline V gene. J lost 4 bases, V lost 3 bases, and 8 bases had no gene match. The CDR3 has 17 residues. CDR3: CASSSTSGGNFYNEQFF. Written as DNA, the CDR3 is TGCGCCAGCAGCTCCACTAGCGGGGGGAATTTTTACAATGAGCAGTTCTTC.

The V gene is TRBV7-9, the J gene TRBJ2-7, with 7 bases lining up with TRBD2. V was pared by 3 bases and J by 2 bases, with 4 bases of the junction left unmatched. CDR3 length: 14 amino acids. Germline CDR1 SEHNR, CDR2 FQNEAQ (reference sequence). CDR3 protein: CASSFAGVTYEQYF. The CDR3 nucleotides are TGTGCCAGCAGCTTTGCGGGGGTTACCTACGAGCAGTACTTC.

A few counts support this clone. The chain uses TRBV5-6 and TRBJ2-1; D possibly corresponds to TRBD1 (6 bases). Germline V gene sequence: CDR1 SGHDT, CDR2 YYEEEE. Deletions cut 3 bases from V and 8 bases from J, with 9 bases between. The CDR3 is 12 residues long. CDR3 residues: CASSWDKDEQFF. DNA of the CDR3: TGTGCCAGCAGCTGGGACAAAGATGAGCAGTTCTTC.

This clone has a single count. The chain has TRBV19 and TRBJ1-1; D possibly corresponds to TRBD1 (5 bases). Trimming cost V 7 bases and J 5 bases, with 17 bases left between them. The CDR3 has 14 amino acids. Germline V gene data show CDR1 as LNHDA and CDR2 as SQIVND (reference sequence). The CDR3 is CASTRRGLRTEAFF. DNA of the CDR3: TGTGCCAGTACTCGCCGGGGCCTTAGGACTGAAGCTTTCTTT. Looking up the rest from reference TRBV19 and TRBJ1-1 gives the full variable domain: DGGITQSPKYLFRKEGQNVTLSCEQNLNHDAMYWYRQDPGQGLRLIYYSQIVNDFQKGDIAEGYSVSREKKESFPLTVTSAQKNPTAFYLCASTRRGLRTEAFFGQGTRLTVV.

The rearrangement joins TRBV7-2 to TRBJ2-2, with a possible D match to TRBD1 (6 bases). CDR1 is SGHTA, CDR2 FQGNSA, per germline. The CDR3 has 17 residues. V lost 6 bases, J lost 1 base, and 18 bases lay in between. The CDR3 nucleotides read TGTGCCAGCAGGCCCTTCACAGGGAGAAGGAACACCGGGGAGCTGTTTTTT. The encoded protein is CASRPFTGRRNTGELFF.

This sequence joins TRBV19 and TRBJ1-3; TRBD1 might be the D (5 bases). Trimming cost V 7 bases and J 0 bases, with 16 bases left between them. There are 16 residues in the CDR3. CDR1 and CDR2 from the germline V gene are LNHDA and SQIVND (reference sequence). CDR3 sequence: CASTAQGAYSGNTIYF. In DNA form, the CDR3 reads TGTGCCAGTACGGCGCAGGGAGCCTACTCTGGAAACACCATATATTTT.

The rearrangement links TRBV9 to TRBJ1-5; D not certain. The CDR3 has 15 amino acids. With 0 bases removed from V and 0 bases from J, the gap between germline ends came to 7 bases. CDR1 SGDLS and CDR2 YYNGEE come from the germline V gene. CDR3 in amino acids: CASSVGAYSNQPQHF. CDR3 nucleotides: TGTGCCAGCAGCGTAGGAGCTTATAGCAATCAGCCCCAGCATTTT.

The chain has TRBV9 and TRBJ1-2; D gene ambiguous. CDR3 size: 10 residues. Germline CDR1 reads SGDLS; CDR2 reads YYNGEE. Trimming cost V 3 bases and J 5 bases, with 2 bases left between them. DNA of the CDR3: TGTGCCAGCAGCGGATATGGCTACACCTTC. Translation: CASSGYGYTF.

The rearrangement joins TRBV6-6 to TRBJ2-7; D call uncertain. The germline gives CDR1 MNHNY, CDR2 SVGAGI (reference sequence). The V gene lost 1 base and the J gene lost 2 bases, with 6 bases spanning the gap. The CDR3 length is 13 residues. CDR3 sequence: CASSYFQPYEQYF. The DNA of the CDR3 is TGTGCCAGCAGTTACTTTCAACCCTACGAGCAGTACTTC.

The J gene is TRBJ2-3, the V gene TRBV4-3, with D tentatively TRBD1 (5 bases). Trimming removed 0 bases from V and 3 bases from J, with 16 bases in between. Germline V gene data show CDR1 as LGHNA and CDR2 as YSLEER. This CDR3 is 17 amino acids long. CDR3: CASSQDWGREGTDTQYF. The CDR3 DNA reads TGCGCCAGCAGCCAAGATTGGGGCAGGGAAGGAACAGATACGCAGTATTTT.

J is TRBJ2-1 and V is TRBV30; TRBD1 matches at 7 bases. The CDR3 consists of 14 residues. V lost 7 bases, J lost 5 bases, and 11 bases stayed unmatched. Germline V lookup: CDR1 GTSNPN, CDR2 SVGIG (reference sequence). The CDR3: CAYEPGGFDNEQFF. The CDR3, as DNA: TGTGCCTATGAACCAGGGGGATTTGACAATGAGCAGTTCTTC.

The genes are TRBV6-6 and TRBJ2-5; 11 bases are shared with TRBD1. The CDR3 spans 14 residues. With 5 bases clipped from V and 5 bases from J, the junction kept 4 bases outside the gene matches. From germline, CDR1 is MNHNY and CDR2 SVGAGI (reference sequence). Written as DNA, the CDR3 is TGTGCCAGCAGTACTGGGGACAGGGGGGAGACCCAGTACTTC. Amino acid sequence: CASSTGDRGETQYF.

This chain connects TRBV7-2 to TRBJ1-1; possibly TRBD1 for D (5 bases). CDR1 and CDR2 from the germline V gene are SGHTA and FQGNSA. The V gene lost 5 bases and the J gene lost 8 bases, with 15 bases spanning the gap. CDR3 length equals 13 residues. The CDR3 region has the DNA TGTGCCAGCAGCCCCGGACATTTCACGGAAGCTTTCTTT. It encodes CASSPGHFTEAFF.

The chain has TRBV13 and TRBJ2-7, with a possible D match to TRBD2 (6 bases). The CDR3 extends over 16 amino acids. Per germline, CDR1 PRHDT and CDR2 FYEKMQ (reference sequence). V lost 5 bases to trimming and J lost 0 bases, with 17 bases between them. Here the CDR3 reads CASSRPAGPSSYEQYF. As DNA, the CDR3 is TGTGCCAGCAGCCGCCCTGCGGGGCCTAGCTCCTACGAGCAGTACTTC. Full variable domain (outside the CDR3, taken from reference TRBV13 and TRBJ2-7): AAGVIQSPRHLIKEKRETATLKCYPIPRHDTVYWYQQGPGQDPQFLISFYEKMQSDKGSIPDRFSAQQFSDYHSELNMSSLELGDSALYFCASSRPAGPSSYEQYFGPGTRLTVT.

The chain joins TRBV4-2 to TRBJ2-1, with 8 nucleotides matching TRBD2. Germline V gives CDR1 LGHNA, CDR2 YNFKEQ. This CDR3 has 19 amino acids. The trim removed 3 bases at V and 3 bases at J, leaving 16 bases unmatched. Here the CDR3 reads CASSQPQVTGTRNYNEQFF. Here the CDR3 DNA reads TGTGCCAGCAGCCAGCCACAGGTCACCGGGACTAGAAACTACAATGAGCAGTTCTTC.